The 17 T cell receptor beta chains given below trace back to one sample, sequenced in a study of T cell responses to AZD1222 COVID-19 vaccine. TCRdb's table, derived via immunoSEQ multiplex PCR, lists solely in-frame clones and lacks some. The sample has around 100,000 clones, 87% seen once. The sequencing here drew on peripheral blood, taken 28 days after the second AZD1222 dose. Receptor source: an adult who received the AZD1222 COVID-19 vaccine.

The rearrangement joins TRBV7-2 to TRBJ2-3, with TRBD1 matching 11 bases. Germline V gene sequence: CDR1 SGHTA, CDR2 FQGNSA. V gave up 3 bases and J gave up 9 bases; unmatched junction bases: 5. This CDR3 is built from 14 residues. CDR3: CASSLDRGLETQYF. The CDR3 DNA reads TGTGCCAGCAGCTTGGACAGGGGGCTGGAGACGCAGTATTTT.

This clone was seen a few times. The J gene is TRBJ1-5, the V gene TRBV6-5; D remains ambiguous. The V and J ends lost 0 bases and 3 bases respectively, with 6 bases between them. The CDR3 is made up of 14 amino acids. The V gene's germline CDR1 is MNHEY and CDR2 SVGAGI. For the CDR3, the DNA is TGTGCCAGCAGTTACTCGGGCTACAATCAGCCCCAGCATTTT. This translates into CASSYSGYNQPQHF.

The chain combines TRBV10-2 with TRBJ1-1, with D possibly TRBD1 on 5 matching bases. CDR3 length equals 14 residues. Trimming took 2 bases from V and 1 from J, leaving 8 bases between them. Per germline, CDR1 WSHSY and CDR2 SAAADI. CDR3 coding DNA: TGCGCCAGCAGTGAGGGCGGGACGAACACTGAAGCTTTCTTT. It specifies CASSEGGTNTEAFF.

V gene TRBV7-9 combines with J gene TRBJ2-1; D might be TRBD2 (6 bases). Germline CDR1 is SEHNR and CDR2 is FQNEAQ (reference sequence). Trimming left V 5 bases short and J 0 bases short, with 11 bases between. This CDR3 has 15 amino acids. The CDR3 nucleotides read TGTGCCAGCAGCACCGGGGGAACCTCCTACAATGAGCAGTTCTTC. This gives the protein CASSTGGTSYNEQFF.

The chain carries TRBV19 and TRBJ2-7; TRBD2 aligns across 7 bases. V dropped 2 bases and J dropped 4; count of bases not matched to a gene: 17. The CDR3 extends over 18 amino acids. Germline CDR1 is LNHDA and CDR2 is SQIVND (reference sequence). CDR3 nucleotide sequence: TGTGCCAGTAGTATAAGCCTAACTCTAGCGGAGCCACCGTACGAGCAGTACTTC. It codes for CASSISLTLAEPPYEQYF.

The chain recombines TRBV28 with TRBJ1-1; 9 bases align to TRBD1. Germline values: CDR1 MDHEN, CDR2 SYDVKM. The CDR3 consists of 16 residues. Germline trimming cut 3 bases from V and 4 bases from J; bases unmatched to any gene: 9. CDR3 nucleotide sequence: TGTGCCAGCAGTTTCACAGGGGGCGGGGGAGGCACTGAAGCTTTCTTT. Translation: CASSFTGGGGGTEAFF.

The table lists this clone with a count of one. The chain links TRBV7-2 to TRBJ1-1, with D unresolved. CDR1 SGHTA and CDR2 FQGNSA come from the germline V gene. Trimming removed 4 bases at V and 5 bases at J, with 14 bases between. The CDR3 spans 14 residues. The CDR3 spells CASSSPGYGTEAFF. DNA of the CDR3: TGTGCCAGCAGCTCACCGGGATACGGGACTGAAGCTTTCTTT.

The table lists this clone with a count of one. V and J are TRBV2 and TRBJ2-7; D is ambiguous. Trimming pared 6 bases from V and 5 bases from J, leaving 23 bases between. The CDR3 is 16 residues long. Germline V gene data show CDR1 as SNHLY and CDR2 as FYNNEI. Here the CDR3 reads CASRRSSEVSTHEQYF. CDR3 bases: TGTGCCAGCAGACGTTCCTCCGAGGTGTCAACCCACGAGCAGTACTTC.

The chain's CDR3 is CASSLGQDNEQFF. CDR3 sequence (DNA): TGTGCCAGCAGCTTAGGGCAAGACAATGAGCAGTTCTTC. The rearrangement joins TRBV11-2 to TRBJ2-1; D remains ambiguous. Germline CDR1 SGHAT, CDR2 FQNNGV. The CDR3 consists of 13 residues. V lost 1 base and J lost 5, with 6 bases in between.

The sample holds one count of this clone. The genes are TRBV7-6 and TRBJ2-1; TRBD1 might be the D (6 bases). The V gene's germline CDR1 is SGHVS and CDR2 FNYEAQ. The V end was cut by 5 bases, the J end by 2 bases, with 16 bases between. The CDR3 length is 16 residues. In DNA, the CDR3 is TGTGCCAGCAGCGGACAAGGACAGAATCCCTACAATGAGCAGTTCTTC. Translation: CASSGQGQNPYNEQFF. The variable domain in full, with the rest retrieved from reference TRBV7-6 and TRBJ2-1, is GAGVSQSPRYKVTKRGQDVALRCDPISGHVSLYWYRQALGQGPEFLTYFNYEAQQDKSGLPNDRFSAERPEGSISTLTIQRTEQRDSAMYRCASSGQGQNPYNEQFFGPGTRLTVL.

J is TRBJ2-1 and V is TRBV4-1; 8 bases line up with TRBD2. The CDR3 consists of 15 residues. V trimming: 0 bases; J trimming: 7 bases; junction bases outside the gene matches: 5. From germline, CDR1 is MGHRA and CDR2 YSYEKL. The CDR3 DNA follows: TGCGCCAGCAGCCAAGATCCTCGGGAGGGTAATGAGCAGTTCTTC. As protein: CASSQDPREGNEQFF.

V and J are TRBV19 and TRBJ1-1; maybe TRBD1 (5 bases). CDR1 and CDR2 (germline): LNHDA, SQIVND (reference sequence). CDR3 length equals 17 residues. V was shortened by 2 bases and J by 0 bases, with 16 bases between the two germline ends. CDR3 protein: CASSISGTAVMNTEAFF. CDR3 nucleotides: TGTGCCAGTAGTATATCCGGGACGGCCGTCATGAACACTGAAGCTTTCTTT.

This chain connects TRBV5-1 to TRBJ1-1, with 7 bases aligning to TRBD1. CDR3 size: 13 residues. Germline CDR1 reads SGHRS; CDR2 reads YFSETQ. V trimming: 4 bases; J trimming: 5 bases; junction bases outside the gene matches: 5. CDR3 protein: CASSLPGQTEAFF. The CDR3 bases are TGCGCCAGCAGCCTACCGGGACAGACTGAAGCTTTCTTT. Full variable domain (missing parts from reference TRBV5-1 and TRBJ1-1): KAGVTQTPRYLIKTRGQQVTLSCSPISGHRSVSWYQQTPGQGLQFLFEYFSETQRNKGNFPGRFSGRQFSNSRSEMNVSTLELGDSALYLCASSLPGQTEAFFGQGTRLTVV.

This clone was seen only once. The rearrangement links TRBV5-5 to TRBJ1-3; 8 nucleotides agree with TRBD1. From germline, CDR1 is SGHKS and CDR2 YYEKEE (reference sequence). The trim removed 4 bases at V and 4 bases at J, leaving 10 bases unmatched. The CDR3 is 16 residues long. CDR3 region: CASSHVRDRLGNTIYF. The CDR3 nucleotides read TGTGCCAGCAGCCACGTCCGGGACAGGCTGGGAAACACCATATATTTT.

V usage is TRBV5-6 and J usage is TRBJ2-2; D remains unclear. V lost 0 bases to trimming and J lost 6 bases, with 9 bases between them. The CDR3 has 14 amino acids. Germline V CDR1 and CDR2: SGHDT, YYEEEE. In DNA form, the CDR3 reads TGTGCCAGCAGCTTGGGGGGTTTTGCCGGGGAGCTGTTTTTT. Amino acid sequence: CASSLGGFAGELFF. The full variable domain, its missing parts supplied by reference TRBV5-6 and TRBJ2-2, is DAGVTQSPTHLIKTRGQQVTLRCSPKSGHDTVSWYQQALGQGPQFIFQYYEEEERQRGNFPDRFSGHQFPNYSSELNVNALLLGDSALYLCASSLGGFAGELFFGEGSRLTVL.

The chain joins TRBV3-1 (or the pseudogene TRBV3-2) to TRBJ1-2; D not certain. This CDR3 region has 12 residues. V gave up 3 bases and J gave up 3 bases, with 5 bases separating them. Germline V gene data show CDR1 as LGHDT and CDR2 as YNNKEL (reference sequence). CDR3 sequence (DNA): TGTGCCAGCAGCCATACGGACTATGGCTACACCTTC. This codes for CASSHTDYGYTF.

The chain links TRBV6-5 to TRBJ1-1; no clear D. Germline-derived CDR1 and CDR2 are MNHEY and SVGAGI. This CDR3 spans 11 amino acids. The V and J ends lost 6 bases and 5 bases respectively, with 7 bases between them. CDR3 nucleotides: TGTGCCAGCAGACGGGTAACTGAAGCTTTCTTT. Protein product: CASRRVTEAFF.